This is a list of T cell receptor beta chains from one sample in a study of T cells after yellow fever vaccination. TCRdb recomputed calls from the 5' RACE reads with MiXCR, one row per CDR3 protein. The sample includes a few hundred thousand distinct CDR3 sequences, roughly 17% of them seen just once. This specimen was PBMCs, taken 5 to 6 days after the first yellow fever vaccination. The receptors shown here come from a man aged 18-30 years who received the YFV17D yellow fever vaccine. Both conserved end residues are part of each CDR3. The D gene is left open where the match is weak. Rows may omit the clone size; those that give it use once, few, many or a size class.

J	size	D	V	DNA	CDR3
TRBJ1-5	few	NA	TRBV15	TGTGCCACCAGCACGAGAAACAATCAGCCCCAGCATTTT	CATSTRNNQPQHF
TRBJ2-1	NA	NA	TRBV7-9	TGTGCCAGCAGCGCCTTAATGAGCTCCTACAATGAGCAGTTCTTC	CASSALMSSYNEQFF
TRBJ2-7	NA	TRBD1	TRBV5-1	TGCGCCAGCAGGTCCGGGACAGGGTTTTCCTACGAGCAGTACTTC	CASRSGTGFSYEQYF
TRBJ1-2	many	NA	TRBV28	TGTGCCAGCAGTCCCGCAGGGGAACGGAATGGCTACACCTTC	CASSPAGERNGYTF
TRBJ1-2	NA	NA	TRBV27	TGTGCCAGCAGCCCCAGGGTTAACTATGGCTACACCTTC	CASSPRVNYGYTF
TRBJ1-1	NA	TRBD1	TRBV11-2	TGTGCCAGCAGCTCCCCTCAGGGGGGAGACACTGAAGCTTTCTTT	CASSSPQGGDTEAFF
TRBJ2-7	NA	NA	TRBV11-1	TGTGCCAGCAGAGGGCGGAGCTCCTACGAGCAGTACTTC	CASRGRSSYEQYF
TRBJ2-5	few	TRBD1	TRBV4-2	TGTGCCAGCAGCCAACGACAGGGATTTGAGACCCAGTACTTC	CASSQRQGFETQYF
TRBJ1-1	many	NA	TRBV6-2/TRBV6-3	TGTGCCAGCAGTTTAGACGGAAAGAACACTGAAGCTTTCTTT	CASSLDGKNTEAFF
TRBJ1-3	once	NA	TRBV5-1	TGCGCCAGCAGCCCGACGGACCGTAGCACCATATATTTT	CASSPTDRSTIYF
TRBJ1-6	NA	NA	TRBV12-3/TRBV12-4	TGTGCCAGCAGTTTGCGGAGCAGGTATAATTCACCCCTCCACTTT	CASSLRSRYNSPLHF
TRBJ1-1	few	NA	TRBV7-7	TGTGCTAGCAGCTTCGGGACGGACACTGAAGCTTTCTTT	CASSFGTDTEAFF
TRBJ2-3	NA	NA	TRBV25-1	TGTGCCAGCAGTGAATACGGGGGAGATACGCAGTATTTT	CASSEYGGDTQYF
TRBJ2-4	many	NA	TRBV4-3	TGCGCCAGCCAAGGGGGGGGGACCCCGGGCATTCAGTACTTC	CASQGGGTPGIQYF
TRBJ1-1	few	TRBD1	TRBV6-5	TGTGCCAGCAGTTCCACGGACAGGGTGGCTTTCTTT	CASSSTDRVAFF
TRBJ2-1	NA	NA	TRBV7-8	TGTGCCAGCAGCTTATTGGGACGGATAGAGTACATGAGCTTCTTC	CASSLLGRIEYMSFF
TRBJ2-3	few	TRBD2	TRBV29-1	TGCAGCGTTGAATCTGGACTAGCGGTGAGCACAGATACGCAGTATTTT	CSVESGLAVSTDTQYF
TRBJ1-1	NA	TRBD1	TRBV7-3	TGTGCCAGCAGCTTAATAGGGACAGGGGGTCTGACTGAAGCTTTCTTT	CASSLIGTGGLTEAFF
TRBJ1-5	few	TRBD1	TRBV19	TGTGCCAGCTGGGACAGGGGGTTTTTGCAGCCCCAGCATTTT	CASWDRGFLQPQHF
TRBJ1-1	few	NA	TRBV5-1	TGCGCCAGCAGCTCGGATAGTGCGGTGACTGAAGCTTTCTTT	CASSSDSAVTEAFF
TRBJ1-1	few	NA	TRBV7-2	TGTGCCAGCAGCGCTATTAACACTGAAGCTTTCTTT	CASSAINTEAFF
TRBJ1-2	NA	NA	TRBV5-6	TGTGCCAGCAGCTTCGCGGCGCGCGGCTACACCTTC	CASSFAARGYTF
TRBJ1-2	few	TRBD1	TRBV6-2/TRBV6-3	TGTGCCAGCACCGAAGACAGGGACAAGAACTATGGCTACACCTTC	CASTEDRDKNYGYTF
TRBJ2-1	few	NA	TRBV19	TGTGCCAGTGGATGGGGCGGGGACGATGAGCAGTTCTTC	CASGWGGDDEQFF
TRBJ1-2	NA	TRBD1	TRBV4-3	TGCGCCAGCAGCCCCAAAACGACAGGGAACTATGGCTACACCTTC	CASSPKTTGNYGYTF
TRBJ2-2	few	TRBD2	TRBV12-3/TRBV12-4	TGTGCCAGCAGTTTACAGGGAGGGACCGGGGAGCTGTTTTTT	CASSLQGGTGELFF
TRBJ1-5	NA	NA	TRBV12-3/TRBV12-4	TGTGTCAGCCATGCGGGTTATAGCAATCAGCCCCAGCATTTT	CVSHAGYSNQPQHF
TRBJ2-1	few	NA	TRBV2	TGTGCCAGCAGTGCTTTTCACCTTTCGTCTGAGCAGTTCTTC	CASSAFHLSSEQFF
TRBJ2-7	NA	NA	TRBV7-3	TGTGCCAGCAGCCAATCAGGGTTGAGCGAGCAGTACTTC	CASSQSGLSEQYF
TRBJ2-5	NA	TRBD2	TRBV4-1	TGCGCCAGCAGCCACCCACTAGCGGAACAAGAGACCCAGTACTTC	CASSHPLAEQETQYF
TRBJ2-3	few	NA	TRBV9	TGTGCCAGCAGCGTAGAGGGGGGCCTGAGAACAGATACGCAGTATTTT	CASSVEGGLRTDTQYF
TRBJ2-3	NA	NA	TRBV4-1	TGCGCCAGCAGCCAAGGGGGCCTAGGGGCTCTTAGCACAGATACGCAGTATTTT	CASSQGGLGALSTDTQYF
TRBJ2-5	NA	NA	TRBV5-1	TGCGCCAGCAGCTTGGGGGGTCGGTTGAGGGAGACCCAGTACTTC	CASSLGGRLRETQYF
TRBJ2-3	many	TRBD2	TRBV3-1	TGTGCCAGCAGCCTTGGACTAGCGGGTAGCACAGATACGCAGTATTTT	CASSLGLAGSTDTQYF
TRBJ2-1	NA	TRBD1	TRBV6-5	TGTGCCAGCAGACGACAGGGGGCTGGCTATGAGCAGTTCTTC	CASRRQGAGYEQFF
TRBJ2-3	NA	NA	TRBV18	TGTGCCAGCTCACCACCGGGAGGTAGCACAGATACGCAGTATTTT	CASSPPGGSTDTQYF
TRBJ1-4	many	NA	TRBV5-1	TGCGCCAGCAGCTCTAACGGACCGAATGAAAAACTGTTTTTT	CASSSNGPNEKLFF
TRBJ2-1	NA	NA	TRBV12-3/TRBV12-4	TGTGCCAGCAGTTTTTTCCGAGGCCAGGATGACAATGAGCAGTTCTTC	CASSFFRGQDDNEQFF